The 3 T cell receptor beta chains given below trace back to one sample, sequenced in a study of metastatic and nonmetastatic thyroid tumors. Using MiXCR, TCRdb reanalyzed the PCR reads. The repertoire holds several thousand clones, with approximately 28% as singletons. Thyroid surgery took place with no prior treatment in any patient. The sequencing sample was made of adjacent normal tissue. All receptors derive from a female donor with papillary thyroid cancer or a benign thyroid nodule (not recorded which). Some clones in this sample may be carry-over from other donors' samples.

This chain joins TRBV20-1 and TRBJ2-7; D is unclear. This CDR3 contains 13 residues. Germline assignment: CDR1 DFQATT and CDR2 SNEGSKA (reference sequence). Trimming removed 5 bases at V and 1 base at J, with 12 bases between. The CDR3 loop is CSAPSEVSYEQYF. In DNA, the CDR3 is TGCAGTGCTCCTTCGGAAGTTTCCTACGAGCAGTACTTC.

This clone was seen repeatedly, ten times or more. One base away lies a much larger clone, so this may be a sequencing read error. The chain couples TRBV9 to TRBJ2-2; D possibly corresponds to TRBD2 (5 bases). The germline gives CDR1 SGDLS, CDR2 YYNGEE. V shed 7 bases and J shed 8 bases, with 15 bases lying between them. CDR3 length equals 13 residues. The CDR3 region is CASGKPTGGELFF. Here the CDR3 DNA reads TGTGCCAGCGGCAAACCGACGGGGGGGGAGCTGTTTTTT.

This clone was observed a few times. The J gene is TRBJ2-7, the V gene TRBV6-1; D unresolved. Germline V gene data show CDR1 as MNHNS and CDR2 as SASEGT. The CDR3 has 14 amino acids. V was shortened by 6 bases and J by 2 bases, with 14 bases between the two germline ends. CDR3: CASSLSRVPYEQYF. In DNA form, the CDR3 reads TGTGCCAGCAGCCTAAGCCGGGTGCCCTACGAGCAGTACTTC.